The clone carrying this T cell receptor beta chain was found a few times. Its antigen is still unknown. This sample was included in a study of tumor-infiltrating lymphocytes in primary liver carcinoma. The study, taken as a whole, reports: Tumor samples exhibited a significantly greater top-250-clone fraction than blood samples (p = 0.039).

Germline-derived CDR1 and CDR2 are SGHRS and YFSETQ. There are 13 residues in the CDR3. The ends were cut back, 1 base at V and 10 bases at J, with 14 bases in the middle. Unsorted whole blood supplied the RNA, and germline DNA was extracted too. Researchers generated TCR beta cDNA from roughly 520 ng of total RNA, relying on a constant-region primer. Libraries covering TCR beta were generated through three nested multiplex PCR rounds (using a slightly modified ARM-PCR). The two initial PCR rounds, around 11 cycles each, used TRBV1-TRBV30 forward and C-beta reverse primers. TCRdb passed the multiplex PCR reads through MiXCR, listing each CDR3 protein once. The sample lists fewer than 400,000 distinct CDR3 sequences; 50% to 70% were seen once.

The sequenced material came from peripheral blood. This receptor was identified in a middle-aged man with primary liver carcinoma and hepatitis B virus infection. V usage is TRBV5-1 and J usage is TRBJ1-1; D is uncertain. DNA of the CDR3: TGCGCCAGCAGCTTGAGCGGGGAGTCTGGAGCTTTCTTT. As protein: CASSLSGESGAFF.